The 32 T cell receptor beta chains reported below all come from one sample, sequenced in a study of patients and donors after allogeneic stem cell transplantation. TCRdb passed the RT-PCR reads through MiXCR, listing each CDR3 protein once. The table has approximately 150,000 distinct CDR3 sequences, roughly 24% seen once. Sequencing input: blood, either unsorted or a sorted T cell fraction (not recorded which). All receptors derive from a human donor who was either an allogeneic HSCT recipient or a stem cell or donor lymphocyte infusion donor (not recorded which). It is not recorded whose cells these are; they may come from a transplant donor.

This clonotype showed up many times. The V gene is TRBV7-2, the J gene TRBJ1-1; 8 bases match TRBD1. Germline V CDR1 and CDR2: SGHTA, FQGNSA. V trimming: 5 bases; J trimming: 8 bases; junction bases outside the gene matches: 7. There are 13 residues in the CDR3. CDR3 nucleotide sequence: TGTGCCAGCAGCCGCGACAGGGGAGTCGAAGCTTTCTTT. Protein: CASSRDRGVEAFF. The whole variable domain, filled in from reference TRBV7-2 and TRBJ1-1, reads GAGVSQSPSNKVTEKGKDVELRCDPISGHTALYWYRQSLGQGLEFLIYFQGNSAPDKSGLPSDRFSAERTGGSVSTLTIQRTQQEDSAVYLCASSRDRGVEAFFGQGTRLTVV.

V usage is TRBV10-3 and J usage is TRBJ1-1, with a tentative D call TRBD1 (5 bases). CDR1 and CDR2 (germline): ENHRY, SYGVKD. The CDR3 has 14 amino acids. With 3 bases removed from V and 3 bases from J, the gap between germline ends came to 11 bases. CDR3 residues: CAISEQEMDTEAFF. The CDR3 DNA is TGTGCCATCAGTGAACAGGAGATGGACACTGAAGCTTTCTTT.

This clonotype has more than one count but fewer than ten. The chain recombines TRBV5-1 with TRBJ2-3, with D possibly TRBD2 on 5 matching bases. The CDR3 loop spans 16 amino acids. Looked up from germline, CDR1 is SGHRS and CDR2 is YFSETQ. The V end was cut by 0 bases, the J end by 0 bases, with 11 bases between. The CDR3 nucleotides are TGCGCCAGCAGCTTGGTCCTAGCCTTAAGCACAGATACGCAGTATTTT. Translating it yields CASSLVLALSTDTQYF.

The gene calls are TRBV4-3 and TRBJ1-2; D gene uncertain. This CDR3 has 13 amino acids. Germline loops: CDR1 LGHNA, CDR2 YSLEER. Trimming took 0 bases from V and 7 from J, leaving 9 bases between them. The CDR3 DNA is TGCGCCAGCAGCCAAGATGGGGTAGTTGGCTACACCTTC. It codes for CASSQDGVVGYTF.

Only a few counts were recorded for this clonotype. The J gene is TRBJ1-2, the V gene TRBV20-1; D is unresolved. CDR1 and CDR2 (germline): DFQATT, SNEGSKA (reference sequence). The CDR3 has 15 amino acids. V lost 5 bases to trimming and J lost 3 bases, with 19 bases between them. CDR3 DNA: TGCAGTGCTCTCCGTCCGTCGCCGGGAGACTATGGCTACACCTTC. It yields the protein CSALRPSPGDYGYTF.

The chain employs TRBV28 and TRBJ1-5; the D gene is possibly TRBD1 (6 bases). Per the germline V gene, CDR1 is MDHEN and CDR2 is SYDVKM. Trimming stripped 3 bases from V and 0 bases from J, with 12 bases between. This CDR3 has 16 amino acids. The DNA for the CDR3 is TGTGCCAGCAGTTTGGACAGATCCTATAGCAATCAGCCCCAGCATTTT. This sequence encodes CASSLDRSYSNQPQHF.

The V call is TRBV7-3, the J call TRBJ1-5, with D hard to call. Trimming left V 3 bases short and J 4 bases short, with 7 bases between. The CDR3 has 13 residues. Germline V lookup: CDR1 SGHTA, CDR2 FQGTGA. Here the CDR3 DNA reads TGTGCCAGCAGCTTGGGGAAGAATCAGCCCCAGCATTTT. Translated: CASSLGKNQPQHF.

This clonotype was seen a handful of times. The chain carries TRBV5-6 and TRBJ1-2; tentative D call: TRBD1 (5 bases). The CDR3 consists of 15 residues. CDR1 is SGHDT, CDR2 YYEEEE, per germline. Deletions cut 0 bases from V and 6 bases from J, with 15 bases between. The CDR3 DNA follows: TGTGCCAGCAGCTTGGGTCCTCCGGGGCAAGATGGCTACACCTTC. Amino acids: CASSLGPPGQDGYTF.

The chain links TRBV20-1 to TRBJ2-7; 14 bases are a match to TRBD2. V shed 0 bases, J shed 4 bases, and the junction held 8 bases outside the gene matches. The length of the CDR3 is 17 residues. Germline V lookup: CDR1 DFQATT, CDR2 SNEGSKA (reference sequence). This chain's CDR3 is CSARDSRTSGGIYEQYF. The CDR3 coding sequence is TGCAGTGCTAGAGATTCCCGGACTAGCGGGGGGATTTACGAGCAGTACTTC.

This clonotype occurred a few times. The chain recombines TRBV24-1 with TRBJ2-3; 7 bases line up with TRBD1. Germline V gives CDR1 KGHDR, CDR2 SFDVKD. The length of the CDR3 is 15 residues. V trimming: 2 bases; J trimming: 0 bases; junction bases outside the gene matches: 1. CDR3 bases: TGTGCCACCAGTGATTCGACAGGGAGCACAGATACGCAGTATTTT. It is translated as CATSDSTGSTDTQYF.

Comment on this clonotype: Being one base from a much bigger clone, this may be a read error. V and J are TRBV5-1 and TRBJ1-2, with D perhaps matching TRBD1 (6 bases). The V gene's germline CDR1 is SGHRS and CDR2 YFSETQ. CDR3 length: 16 residues. The CDR3 protein is CASNLYQRGQGYGYTF. The CDR3 DNA reads TGCGCCAGCAACTTGTATCAACGGGGGCAGGGCTATGGCTACACCTTC.

V is TRBV5-1 and J is TRBJ2-4; D is ambiguous. The ends were cut back, 4 bases at V and 5 bases at J, with 13 bases in the middle. CDR1 is SGHRS, CDR2 YFSETQ, per germline. CDR3 size: 14 residues. The CDR3 DNA reads as TGCGCCAGCAGCCCCGACTGGATGGAAAACATTCAGTACTTC. This gives the protein CASSPDWMENIQYF.

V gene TRBV12-3 or TRBV12-4 combines with J gene TRBJ2-7; maybe TRBD1 (6 bases). This CDR3 contains 15 residues. V was pared by 8 bases and J by 2 bases, with 19 bases between. CDR3 sequence (DNA): TGTGCCAGCCTCTCAACTAGGACAGACCCCTACGAGCAGTACTTC. Protein sequence: CASLSTRTDPYEQYF.

The chain uses TRBV29-1 and TRBJ2-1, with TRBD2 matching over 13 bases. The CDR3 is 18 residues long. Germline CDR1 reads SQVTM; CDR2 reads ANQGSEA. The DNA of the CDR3 is TGCAACCTTGCCGGACTAGCGGGAGAATACGGTACAGGGAATGAGCAGTTCTTC. Translation: CNLAGLAGEYGTGNEQFF.

This clonotype was seen only a few times. V and J are TRBV20-1 and TRBJ2-1; TRBD1 matches 7 bases. Germline V gives CDR1 DFQATT, CDR2 SNEGSKA (reference sequence). V lost 6 bases to trimming and J lost 9 bases; unmatched junction nucleotides: 11. The CDR3 covers 13 residues. The CDR3 reads CSAGQDLFVEQFF. CDR3 nucleotide sequence: TGCAGTGCCGGACAGGATCTTTTTGTTGAGCAGTTCTTC.

V gene TRBV4-3 combines with J gene TRBJ1-2; D uncertain. Deletions cut 1 base from V and 0 bases from J, with 9 bases between. The CDR3 sequence is 15 residues long. The V gene's germline CDR1 is LGHNA and CDR2 YSLEER. This CDR3 is CASSQADKANYGYTF. The CDR3 nucleotides read TGCGCCAGCAGCCAAGCCGACAAAGCTAACTATGGCTACACCTTC.

The V gene is TRBV27, the J gene TRBJ1-5; tentative D call: TRBD1 (6 bases). Looked up from germline, CDR1 is MNHEY and CDR2 is SMNVEV (reference sequence). The CDR3 covers 14 residues. Deletions cut 3 bases from V and 6 bases from J, with 12 bases between. CDR3 amino acids: CASSFGRGGQPQHF. The DNA for the CDR3 is TGTGCCAGCAGTTTTGGCAGGGGCGGTCAGCCCCAGCATTTT.

The V gene is TRBV3-1, the J gene TRBJ2-3; 8 nucleotides line up with TRBD1. V dropped 4 bases and J dropped 7; count of bases not matched to a gene: 7. Germline-derived CDR1 and CDR2 are LGHDT and YNNKEL (reference sequence). The CDR3 runs to 14 residues. The CDR3 DNA is TGTGCCAGCAGCCGTGACAGGGGTCTAAATACGCAGTATTTT. Residues: CASSRDRGLNTQYF.

CDR3 loop: CATSRPKHRQGGHEQYF. CDR3 in DNA: TGTGCCACCAGCAGACCTAAGCACAGACAGGGGGGCCACGAGCAGTACTTC. V is TRBV15 and J is TRBJ2-7, with TRBD1 matching 9 bases. V gave up 2 bases and J gave up 5 bases; unmatched junction bases: 13. There are 17 residues in the CDR3. CDR1 is LNHNV and CDR2 is YYDKDF in the germline V gene (reference sequence).

The chain recombines TRBV3-1 with TRBJ2-7; D remains unclear. There are 12 residues in the CDR3. Germline CDR1 reads LGHDT; CDR2 reads YNNKEL (reference sequence). V lost 1 base, J lost 3 bases, and 4 bases lay in between. The CDR3 here is CASSQVGYEQYF. The CDR3 DNA follows: TGTGCCAGCAGCCAAGTTGGCTACGAGCAGTACTTC.

This clonotype has more than one count but fewer than ten. The V call is TRBV12-3 or TRBV12-4, the J call TRBJ1-6; TRBD1 aligns across 8 bases. There are 15 residues in the CDR3. V was pared by 5 bases and J by 7 bases, with 7 bases of the junction left unmatched. This CDR3 reads CASSNYRGENSPLHF. CDR3 in DNA: TGTGCCAGCAGTAACTACAGGGGGGAGAATTCACCCCTCCACTTT.

The chain is built from TRBV7-2 and TRBJ2-3, with D possibly matching TRBD2 (6 bases). The V end was cut by 2 bases, the J end by 6 bases, with 9 bases between. This CDR3 comprises 13 residues. Germline V gene data show CDR1 as SGHTA and CDR2 as FQGNSA. For the CDR3, the DNA is TGTGCCAGCAGCTTATGGGGGGTGGATACGCAGTATTTT. This translates into CASSLWGVDTQYF.

The table lists this clonotype with a few counts. The chain employs TRBV2 and TRBJ2-1; D call uncertain. This CDR3 has 13 amino acids. Looked up from germline, CDR1 is SNHLY and CDR2 is FYNNEI. The germline V and J ends were trimmed by 3 bases and 6 bases, with 9 bases remaining between them. In DNA form, the CDR3 reads TGTGCCAGCAGTGACCAAAACAGCAATGAGCAGTTCTTC. Protein product: CASSDQNSNEQFF.

The chain uses TRBV12-3 or TRBV12-4 and TRBJ2-7; D is ambiguous. V was trimmed by 5 bases and J by 1 base, leaving 15 bases between them. This CDR3 contains 15 residues. Written as DNA, the CDR3 is TGTGCCAGCAGTCCCCCCGGAACGCGATCCTACGAGCAGTACTTC. It codes for CASSPPGTRSYEQYF.

The chain combines TRBV6-5 with TRBJ2-7, with 9 bases matching TRBD1. Trimming cost V 6 bases and J 4 bases; bases outside gene matches: 10. This CDR3 contains 15 residues. CDR1 is MNHEY and CDR2 is SVGAGI in the germline V gene. The CDR3 reads CASSPRDRDKYEQYF. The CDR3 nucleotides are TGTGCCAGCAGCCCCCGGGACAGGGACAAGTACGAGCAGTACTTC.

V usage is TRBV12-3 or TRBV12-4 and J usage is TRBJ1-3; possibly TRBD1 for D (5 bases). CDR3 length equals 14 residues. V shed 2 bases and J shed 4 bases, with 9 bases lying between them. The CDR3, as DNA: TGTGCCAGCAGTTTATGGAACAGGGGAAACACCATATATTTT. It codes for CASSLWNRGNTIYF.

The V call is TRBV7-8, the J call TRBJ2-5, with TRBD1 identical over 10 bases. The J segment lost 5 bases and the V segment lost 10 bases, leaving 13 bases of the junction unmatched. The CDR3 has 15 amino acids. Germline V gene sequence: CDR1 SGHVS, CDR2 FQNEAQ. The CDR3 protein is CATYDPGQGRETQYF. As DNA, the CDR3 is TGTGCCACCTATGATCCGGGACAGGGGCGCGAGACCCAGTACTTC.

V gene TRBV4-2 combines with J gene TRBJ2-1, with TRBD2 matching over 7 bases. Germline V gene data show CDR1 as LGHNA and CDR2 as YNFKEQ. This CDR3 has 16 amino acids. J gave up 2 bases and V 2 bases, and 6 bases lay outside the gene matches. The CDR3 sequence: CASSQSAGEPYNEQFF. The CDR3, as DNA: TGTGCCAGCAGCCAATCGGCGGGGGAGCCCTACAATGAGCAGTTCTTC.

This clonotype has more than one count but fewer than ten. The rearrangement joins TRBV20-1 to TRBJ2-1; 9 bases agree with TRBD2. There are 15 residues in the CDR3. Trimming removed 5 bases from V and 2 bases from J; junction bases left unmatched: 7. CDR1 is DFQATT and CDR2 is SNEGSKA in the germline V gene (reference sequence). CDR3 protein: CSARQREDAYNEQFF. The DNA of the CDR3 is TGCAGTGCTCGACAGCGGGAGGACGCCTACAATGAGCAGTTCTTC.

The V call is TRBV7-9, the J call TRBJ2-7; 10 nucleotides line up with TRBD1. Trimming removed 2 bases from V and 1 base from J; junction bases left unmatched: 5. Germline V gene data show CDR1 as SEHNR and CDR2 as FQNEAQ (reference sequence). This CDR3 region has 16 residues. The CDR3 nucleotides read TGTGCCAGCAGCTTATGGATGGACAGGGGGTCCTACGAGCAGTACTTC. This sequence encodes CASSLWMDRGSYEQYF.

Many counts were recorded for this clonotype. This chain links TRBV12-3 or TRBV12-4 with TRBJ1-2; 8 nucleotides match TRBD1. Unmatched junction bases numbered 7, after V lost 6 bases and J lost 7 bases. The CDR3 runs 13 residues. The chain's CDR3 is CASRNQGASGYTF. As DNA, the CDR3 is TGTGCCAGCAGAAACCAGGGGGCCTCTGGCTACACCTTC.

The rearrangement links TRBV6-5 to TRBJ1-6; no firm D call. Trimming shortened V by 6 bases and J by 10 bases, and 10 bases separated the two germline ends. The CDR3 contains 12 residues. In germline, CDR1 is MNHEY, CDR2 SVGAGI. The CDR3 nucleotides read TGTGCCAGCAGCCTACAAAGGTCACCCCTCCACTTT. It yields the protein CASSLQRSPLHF.